These 26 T cell receptor beta chains were all obtained from the same sample, sequenced in a study of T cell changes during pregnancy in multiple sclerosis. Using immunoSEQ multiplex PCR, the repertoire was profiled, and TCRdb retains in-frame clones only, with some absent. The sample shows fewer than 60,000 clones, approximately 95% of them seen only once. Sequences were derived from CD8+ T cells from peripheral blood mononuclear cells, sampled in the first trimester of pregnancy. Receptors were obtained from a female donor with multiple sclerosis, enrolled in a pregnancy study.

The chain has TRBV27 and TRBJ1-1, with 8 bases that match TRBD1. The V and J ends lost 6 bases and 2 bases, in that order; junction bases with no gene match: 8. CDR3 length equals 15 residues. Germline CDR1 reads MNHEY; CDR2 reads SMNVEV (reference sequence). As DNA, the CDR3 is TGTGCCAGCAGCCCCTCGACAGGGGTAAACACTGAAGCTTTCTTT. Translated, it gives CASSPSTGVNTEAFF.

The rearrangement links TRBV6-5 to TRBJ1-3, with a weak D call TRBD1 (5 bases). V gave up 4 bases and J gave up 7 bases, with 14 bases separating them. This CDR3 comprises 14 residues. Per germline, CDR1 MNHEY and CDR2 SVGAGI. CDR3: CASSSGPGANTIYF. The CDR3 DNA sequence: TGTGCCAGCAGTTCGGGTCCTGGGGCCAACACCATATATTTT.

The chain uses TRBV19 and TRBJ1-1; D might be TRBD1 (6 bases). Germline loops: CDR1 LNHDA, CDR2 SQIVND (reference sequence). V lost 11 bases and J 1 base, leaving 11 bases between the germline ends. This CDR3 comprises 12 residues. CDR3 sequence reads: CAAQQGNTEAFF. The CDR3 DNA follows: TGTGCCGCTCAACAGGGGAACACTGAAGCTTTCTTT.

The CDR3 here is CASSEGGLTGHEQYF. CDR3 nucleotides: TGTGCCAGCAGTGAAGGAGGCCTGACAGGCCACGAGCAGTACTTC. The rearrangement uses TRBV2 and TRBJ2-7; a weak D match, TRBD1 (6 bases). The germline V and J ends were trimmed by 1 base and 5 bases, with 15 bases remaining between them. CDR3 length: 15 residues. CDR1 is SNHLY and CDR2 is FYNNEI in the germline V gene.

The rearrangement joins TRBV14 to TRBJ2-2; TRBD2 is a possible D gene (5 bases). Germline CDR1 SGHDN, CDR2 FVKESK. The CDR3 is 15 residues long. V shed 1 base and J shed 4 bases, with 10 bases lying between them. The CDR3 DNA sequence: TGTGCCAGCAGCCAAGTCCGGGGTACCACCGGGGAGCTGTTTTTT. Amino acid sequence: CASSQVRGTTGELFF.

This chain links TRBV2 with TRBJ2-1; 11 positions match TRBD2. The CDR3 spans 18 residues. CDR1 and CDR2 from the germline V gene are SNHLY and FYNNEI. V shed 6 bases and J 4 bases; nucleotides not matched to a gene: 14. This chain's CDR3 is CASRGLADTQGGYNEQFF. The CDR3 DNA is TGTGCCAGCAGGGGACTAGCGGATACCCAAGGCGGGTACAATGAGCAGTTCTTC.

The chain has TRBV13 and TRBJ1-2; 9 bases are shared with TRBD1. CDR3 length: 15 residues. The V and J ends lost 0 bases and 8 bases, in that order; junction bases with no gene match: 7. CDR1 PRHDT and CDR2 FYEKMQ come from the germline V gene (reference sequence). The CDR3 region is CASSLGLGTGRGYTF. As DNA, the CDR3 is TGTGCCAGCAGCTTAGGCCTGGGGACAGGGCGAGGCTACACCTTC.

V is TRBV27 and J is TRBJ2-7; tentatively, D is TRBD2 (6 bases). The V gene's germline CDR1 is MNHEY and CDR2 SMNVEV (reference sequence). The CDR3 loop spans 15 amino acids. The V and J ends lost 8 bases and 6 bases respectively, with 23 bases between them. CDR3 in DNA: TGTGCCAGCCGATTAGCCTCCGGGAGTTCAGGCGAGCAGTACTTC. Translating it yields CASRLASGSSGEQYF.

V is TRBV4-1 and J is TRBJ2-1; D is unclear. The CDR3 covers 14 residues. Germline-derived CDR1 and CDR2 are MGHRA and YSYEKL. The V gene lost 3 bases and the J gene lost 4 bases, with 10 bases spanning the gap. The CDR3, as DNA: TGCGCCAGCAGCCACGGAGCGACTTACAATGAGCAGTTCTTC. Translated: CASSHGATYNEQFF.

This chain uses TRBV9 with TRBJ1-1, with TRBD1 matching 10 bases. Germline values: CDR1 SGDLS, CDR2 YYNGEE. Unmatched junction bases numbered 8, after V lost 2 bases and J lost 4 bases. The CDR3 is 16 amino acids. The CDR3 sequence is CASSVADRGLSTEAFF. The CDR3 DNA follows: TGTGCCAGCAGCGTTGCCGACAGGGGGCTTAGCACTGAAGCTTTCTTT.

CDR3: CASDQGPGLNIQYF. The CDR3 DNA reads as TGTGCCAGTGACCAGGGTCCCGGCTTAAACATTCAGTACTTC. V is TRBV19 and J is TRBJ2-4, with a possible D match to TRBD1 (5 bases). Trimming took 8 bases from V and 6 from J, leaving 17 bases between them. Germline V gene data show CDR1 as LNHDA and CDR2 as SQIVND (reference sequence). The CDR3 extends over 14 amino acids.

This clone was picked up a small number of times. V and J are TRBV6-4 and TRBJ2-1; 13 positions agree with TRBD2. CDR3 length equals 14 residues. CDR1 and CDR2 from the germline V gene are MRHNA and SNTAGT. With V trimmed by 4 bases and J by 6 bases, 0 bases remained unmatched. The chain's CDR3 is CASSGTSGSNEQFF. CDR3 coding DNA: TGTGCCAGCAGTGGGACTAGCGGGAGCAATGAGCAGTTCTTC.

CDR3 nucleotide sequence: TGTGCCAGCAGCATACCCGGACATACAGCGAACACCGGGGAGCTGTTTTTT. Translation gives CASSIPGHTANTGELFF. V gene TRBV9 combines with J gene TRBJ2-2, with D possibly matching TRBD1 (5 bases). This CDR3 contains 17 residues. Trimming shortened V by 4 bases and J by 0 bases, and 16 bases separated the two germline ends. Germline V gene lookup returns CDR1 SGDLS and CDR2 YYNGEE.

This clone was recorded only once. The chain carries TRBV6-5 and TRBJ1-5, with 9 nucleotides matching TRBD1. CDR3 length: 15 residues. Germline values: CDR1 MNHEY, CDR2 SVGAGI. V lost 6 bases to trimming and J lost 5 bases; unmatched junction nucleotides: 8. The CDR3 DNA sequence: TGTGCCAGCAGCCCCACGGGACAGGGTTATCAGCCCCAGCATTTT. This codes for CASSPTGQGYQPQHF.

The rearrangement joins TRBV7-9 to TRBJ1-4, with 9 nucleotides matching TRBD1. The CDR3 has 18 amino acids. Germline V gives CDR1 SEHNR, CDR2 FQNEAQ (reference sequence). The V segment lost 5 bases and the J segment 8 bases; nucleotides outside the gene matches: 18. For the CDR3, the DNA is TGTGCCAGCAGCCCTAGGCGGGACAGGGAAACACGTAGAGAAAAACTGTTTTTT. The encoded protein is CASSPRRDRETRREKLFF.

V usage is TRBV19 and J usage is TRBJ1-2; 8 bases align to TRBD1. The junction had 3 bases not matched to a gene; V was cut back by 5 bases and J by 4 bases. CDR1 and CDR2 (germline): LNHDA, SQIVND (reference sequence). This CDR3 has 13 amino acids. CDR3 DNA sequence: TGTGCCAGTAGTCCAGGGACAGGCTATGGCTACACCTTC. This gives the protein CASSPGTGYGYTF.

This rearrangement joins TRBV28 to TRBJ2-7, with 7 bases lining up with TRBD1. CDR1 and CDR2 (germline): MDHEN, SYDVKM. This CDR3 is built from 14 residues. The ends lost 5 bases at V and 0 bases at J; junction bases unmatched: 4. The CDR3 coding sequence is TGTGCCAGCAGTCACGGACAGGTCTCCTACGAGCAGTACTTC. Translation: CASSHGQVSYEQYF.

V and J are TRBV23-1 and TRBJ1-2; no clear D gene. TRBV23-1 is designated an ORF whose function remains uncertain. V dropped 7 bases and J dropped 7 bases, with 19 bases sitting between them. This CDR3 has 14 amino acids. CDR3 nucleotides: TGCGCCAGCACTGGGCGGGGTAAGGCTGGTGGCTACACCTTC. Translated, it gives CASTGRGKAGGYTF.

The chain uses TRBV15 and TRBJ2-7, with 9 bases lining up with TRBD1. The CDR3 runs 14 residues. CDR1 is LNHNV, CDR2 YYDKDF, per germline (reference sequence). V shed 8 bases and J 3 bases; nucleotides not matched to a gene: 8. The CDR3 region is CATQATGGGYEQYF. The CDR3 bases are TGTGCCACCCAAGCGACAGGGGGTGGCTACGAGCAGTACTTC.

This chain links TRBV11-2 with TRBJ2-7; 11 positions agree with TRBD1. Germline CDR1 is SGHAT and CDR2 is FQNNGV. CDR3 length equals 19 residues. V lost 2 bases and J lost 1; bases outside the gene matches: 13. CDR3 sequence (DNA): TGTGCCAGCAGCTTAATCAGGACAGGGGGCAAGAGAAATTCCTACGAGCAGTACTTC. It encodes CASSLIRTGGKRNSYEQYF.

By sample share, this clone is medium-sized. V usage is TRBV28 and J usage is TRBJ2-7, with 8 positions matching TRBD1. The CDR3 runs 15 residues. Trimming at V came to 5 bases and at J to 3 bases, leaving 9 bases not matched to a gene. Germline assignment: CDR1 MDHEN and CDR2 SYDVKM. CDR3 residues: CASSVQGDISYEQYF. The CDR3 nucleotides are TGTGCCAGCAGTGTACAGGGGGATATAAGCTACGAGCAGTACTTC.

This sequence joins TRBV19 and TRBJ1-1; no clear D gene. V lost 5 bases and J 8 bases, leaving 18 bases between the germline ends. This CDR3 has 14 residues. CDR1 and CDR2 (germline): LNHDA, SQIVND (reference sequence). The CDR3 loop is CASSPTFPGPEAFF. The CDR3 DNA sequence: TGTGCCAGTAGTCCGACTTTCCCCGGTCCCGAAGCTTTCTTT.

V is TRBV4-1 and J is TRBJ1-1; a possible D gene is TRBD1 (6 bases). Trimming left V 4 bases short and J 4 bases short, with 10 bases between. This CDR3 spans 13 amino acids. Germline assignment: CDR1 MGHRA and CDR2 YSYEKL. CDR3 loop: CASSPTGFTEAFF. The CDR3, as DNA: TGCGCCAGCAGCCCTACAGGGTTCACTGAAGCTTTCTTT.

This clone has a single count. The V gene is TRBV11-2, the J gene TRBJ2-1; D is perhaps TRBD2 (5 bases). CDR3 length equals 17 residues. V gave up 3 bases and J gave up 0 bases, with 15 bases separating them. Germline V gives CDR1 SGHAT, CDR2 FQNNGV. The CDR3 DNA reads TGTGCCAGCAGCTTCCCCCAAGCGGCCTTCTCCTACAATGAGCAGTTCTTC. Translated: CASSFPQAAFSYNEQFF.

The V call is TRBV10-2, the J call TRBJ2-1; the match to TRBD2 covers 11 bases. The CDR3 runs to 14 residues. Trimming cost V 6 bases and J 6 bases; bases outside gene matches: 4. Per the germline V gene, CDR1 is WSHSY and CDR2 is SAAADI. The CDR3 DNA is TGCGCCAGCAGGGGGGGACTAGCGGCCAATGAGCAGTTCTTC. This encodes CASRGGLAANEQFF.

Here the CDR3 reads CARPTEYYGYTF. As DNA, the CDR3 is TGTGCCAGACCTACAGAGTACTATGGCTACACCTTC. The chain uses TRBV19 and TRBJ1-2; no clear D. The ends were cut back, 9 bases at V and 3 bases at J, with 11 bases in the middle. There are 12 residues in the CDR3. CDR1 and CDR2 (germline): LNHDA, SQIVND (reference sequence). The full variable domain, in which reference TRBV19 and TRBJ1-2 provide the parts outside the CDR3, is DGGITQSPKYLFRKEGQNVTLSCEQNLNHDAMYWYRQDPGQGLRLIYYSQIVNDFQKGDIAEGYSVSREKKESFPLTVTSAQKNPTAFYLCARPTEYYGYTFGSGTRLTVV.